The rows below give T cell receptor beta chains drawn from one sample of a study of cytomegalovirus exposure and HLA in healthy donors. Only in-frame clones appear in the TCRdb table, and some are missing; sequencing was by immunoSEQ multiplex PCR. Found here are a few hundred thousand clones, approximately 82% of them singletons; the top ten hold about 0.58%. The sequenced sample was PBMCs. The receptors were gathered from a woman in her thirties or forties in good health and CMV-seronegative. CDR3s include the opening cysteine and the closing phenylalanine or tryptophan. A D gene is named only where the DNA matches it firmly. Clone size is given for some rows only: seen once, a few or many times, or a class if the clone is expanded.

j_gene: TRBJ1-2; abundance: once; d_gene: TRBD1; v_gene: TRBV2; CDR3nt: TGTGCCAGCAGGGGGACGGGACAGGAGGCTTTTGGCTACACCTTC; CDR3aa: CASRGTGQEAFGYTF
j_gene: TRBJ1-4; abundance: once; d_gene: TRBD1; v_gene: TRBV29-1; CDR3nt: TGCAGCGCGGGGGACAGGGGGCTGGAAAAACTGTTTTTT; CDR3aa: CSAGDRGLEKLFF
j_gene: TRBJ2-7; abundance: once; d_gene: .; v_gene: TRBV27; CDR3nt: TGTGCCAGCAGGGAACGACAGAATCTCATTTTTTACGAGCAGTACTTC; CDR3aa: CASRERQNLIFYEQYF
j_gene: TRBJ2-1; abundance: .; d_gene: .; v_gene: TRBV7-3; CDR3nt: TGTGCCAGCAGCTCCTCGGGGGTCCCCTACAATGAGCAGTTCTTC; CDR3aa: CASSSSGVPYNEQFF
j_gene: TRBJ1-3; abundance: .; d_gene: .; v_gene: TRBV9; CDR3nt: TGTGCCAGCAGCGTAGTAGCATCTGGAAACACCATATATTTT; CDR3aa: CASSVVASGNTIYF
j_gene: TRBJ2-3; abundance: .; d_gene: .; v_gene: TRBV5-6; CDR3nt: TGTGCCAGCAGCTTGGTCCAGCGGAGCACAGATACGCAGTATTTT; CDR3aa: CASSLVQRSTDTQYF
j_gene: TRBJ1-4; abundance: many; d_gene: .; v_gene: TRBV6-6; CDR3nt: TGTGCCAGCAGCCCCCTAGGAGCAACTAATGAAAAACTGTTTTTT; CDR3aa: CASSPLGATNEKLFF
j_gene: TRBJ2-5; abundance: .; d_gene: .; v_gene: TRBV5-1; CDR3nt: TGCGCCAGCAGCGCTCAGGGTTGGGAGACCCAGTACTTC; CDR3aa: CASSAQGWETQYF
j_gene: TRBJ1-1; abundance: .; d_gene: .; v_gene: TRBV6-6; CDR3nt: TGTGCCAGCAGGCAACAGGGTGGGAGCATGAACACTGAAGCTTTCTTT; CDR3aa: CASRQQGGSMNTEAFF
j_gene: TRBJ2-1; abundance: .; d_gene: TRBD1; v_gene: TRBV2; CDR3nt: TGTGCCAGCAGTGAGCAAGGACAGGGGGCAACGGAGCAGTTCTTC; CDR3aa: CASSEQGQGATEQFF
j_gene: TRBJ1-1; abundance: .; d_gene: .; v_gene: TRBV6-5; CDR3nt: TGTGCCAGCAGTTCAAACTCAGGGACTGAAGCTTTCTTT; CDR3aa: CASSSNSGTEAFF
j_gene: TRBJ1-2; abundance: .; d_gene: TRBD1; v_gene: TRBV10-3; CDR3nt: TGTGCCATCAGGATGGGACAGGTGACTAACTATGGCTACACCTTC; CDR3aa: CAIRMGQVTNYGYTF
j_gene: TRBJ2-2; abundance: .; d_gene: TRBD1; v_gene: TRBV7-8; CDR3nt: TGTGCCAGCAGCCTCGGACAGGGCTCCACCGGGGAGCTGTTTTTT; CDR3aa: CASSLGQGSTGELFF
j_gene: TRBJ1-5; abundance: .; d_gene: .; v_gene: TRBV19; CDR3nt: TGTGCCAGTCAGACCACGGGGGGAAGTGGCAATCAGCCCCAGCATTTT; CDR3aa: CASQTTGGSGNQPQHF
j_gene: TRBJ2-1; abundance: .; d_gene: .; v_gene: TRBV9; CDR3nt: TGTGCCAGCAGCGTAAACCCAGTGTATGAGCAGTTCTTC; CDR3aa: CASSVNPVYEQFF
j_gene: TRBJ2-5; abundance: once; d_gene: .; v_gene: TRBV12-5; CDR3nt: TGTGCTAGTGGTAGGACACCTAAAGCAGGGGAGACCCAGTACTTC; CDR3aa: CASGRTPKAGETQYF
j_gene: TRBJ2-7; abundance: .; d_gene: .; v_gene: TRBV7-8; CDR3nt: TGTGCCAGCAGCACCCGACAGGCGGCCACCTACGAGCAGTACTTC; CDR3aa: CASSTRQAATYEQYF
j_gene: TRBJ2-1; abundance: .; d_gene: .; v_gene: TRBV6-1; CDR3nt: TGTGCCAGCAGTGGGGGGCCGGGTAATGAGCAGTTCTTC; CDR3aa: CASSGGPGNEQFF
j_gene: TRBJ2-3; abundance: once; d_gene: .; v_gene: TRBV6-1; CDR3nt: TGTGCCAGCAGTGCGTCCAGGGGTCGAGCAGATACGCAGTATTTT; CDR3aa: CASSASRGRADTQYF
j_gene: TRBJ2-7; abundance: .; d_gene: .; v_gene: TRBV2; CDR3nt: TGTGCCAGCAGGAGTGAGGGCACCTACGAGCAGTACTTC; CDR3aa: CASRSEGTYEQYF